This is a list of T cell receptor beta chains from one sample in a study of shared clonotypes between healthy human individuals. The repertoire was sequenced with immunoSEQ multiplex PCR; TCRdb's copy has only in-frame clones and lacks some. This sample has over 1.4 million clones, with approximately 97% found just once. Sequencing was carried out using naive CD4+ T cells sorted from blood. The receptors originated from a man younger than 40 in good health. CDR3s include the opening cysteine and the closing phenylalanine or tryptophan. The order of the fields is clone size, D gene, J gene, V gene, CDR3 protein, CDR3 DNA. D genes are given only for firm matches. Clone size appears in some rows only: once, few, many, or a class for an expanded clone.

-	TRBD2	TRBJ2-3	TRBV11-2	CASSFTSGSPDTQYF	TGTGCCAGCAGTTTCACTAGCGGGAGTCCAGATACGCAGTATTTT
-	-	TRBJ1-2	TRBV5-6	CASSRETALNYGYTF	TGTGCCAGCAGCAGGGAGACAGCCCTCAACTATGGCTACACCTTC
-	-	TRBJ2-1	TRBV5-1	CASTLGRPNNEQFF	TGCGCCAGCACCCTCGGCCGGCCCAACAATGAGCAGTTCTTC
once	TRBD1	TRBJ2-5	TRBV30	CAWSRQGVVETQYF	TGTGCCTGGTCAAGACAGGGAGTCGTAGAGACCCAGTACTTC
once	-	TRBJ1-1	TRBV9	CASSAGGGTEAFF	TGTGCCAGCAGCGCCGGGGGGGGCACTGAAGCTTTCTTT
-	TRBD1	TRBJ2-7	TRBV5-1	CASGGTGVYEQYF	TGCGCCAGCGGCGGGACAGGGGTTTACGAGCAGTACTTC
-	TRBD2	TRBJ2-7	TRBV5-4	CASGPSGRASYEQYF	TGTGCCAGCGGACCGAGCGGGAGGGCCTCCTACGAGCAGTACTTC
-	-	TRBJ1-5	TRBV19	CASSGSGGQPQHF	TGTGCCAGTAGCGGATCGGGGGGTCAGCCCCAGCATTTT
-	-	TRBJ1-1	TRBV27	CASSRDTEAFF	TGTGCCAGCAGTAGGGACACTGAAGCTTTCTTT
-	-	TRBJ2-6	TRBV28	CASSRGSGANVLTF	TGTGCCAGCAGTCGAGGGAGCGGGGCCAACGTCCTGACTTTC
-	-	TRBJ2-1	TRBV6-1	CASRMRLVFDEQFF	TGTGCCAGCAGAATGAGACTAGTTTTCGATGAGCAGTTCTTC
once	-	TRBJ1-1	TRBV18	CASSPPSNTEAFF	TGTGCCAGCTCACCACCATCGAACACTGAAGCTTTCTTT
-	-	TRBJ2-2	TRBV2	CASSEANTGELFF	TGTGCCAGCAGTGAAGCGAACACCGGGGAGCTGTTTTTT
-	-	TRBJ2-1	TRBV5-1	CASSSELLNSYNEQFF	TGCGCCAGCAGCAGCGAACTACTAAACTCCTACAATGAGCAGTTCTTC
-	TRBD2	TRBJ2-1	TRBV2	CASSERLASYNEQFF	TGTGCCAGCAGTGAGAGACTAGCATCCTACAATGAGCAGTTCTTC
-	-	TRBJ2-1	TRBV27	CASKGWGNEQFF	TGTGCCAGCAAGGGGTGGGGCAATGAGCAGTTCTTC
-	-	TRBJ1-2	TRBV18	CASSPPGGVYGYTF	TGTGCCAGCTCACCACCCGGGGGAGTCTATGGCTACACCTTC
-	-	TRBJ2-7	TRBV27	CASSLSRLRGYEQYF	TGTGCCAGCAGTTTATCACGGCTGCGGGGCTACGAGCAGTACTTC
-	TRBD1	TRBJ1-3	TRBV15	CATSREDRGPGNTIYF	TGTGCCACCAGCAGAGAGGACAGGGGGCCTGGAAACACCATATATTTT
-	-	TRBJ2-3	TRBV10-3	CAISLFTDTQYF	TGTGCCATCAGTTTATTCACAGATACGCAGTATTTT
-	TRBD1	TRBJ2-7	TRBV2	CATTQGQKTYEQYF	TGTGCCACCACACAGGGACAGAAGACCTACGAGCAGTACTTC
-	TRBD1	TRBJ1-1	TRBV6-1	CASSEEQGVAFF	TGTGCCAGCAGTGAAGAGCAGGGGGTAGCTTTCTTT
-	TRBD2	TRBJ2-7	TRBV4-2	CASSRTIGREGPLGEQYF	TGTGCCAGCAGCCGGACGATCGGGCGGGAGGGCCCCTTGGGCGAGCAGTACTTC
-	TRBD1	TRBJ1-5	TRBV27	CASSPTRTGRQHF	TGTGCCAGCAGTCCGACGCGGACAGGGCGTCAGCATTTT
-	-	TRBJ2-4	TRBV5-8	CASSLNWGRGNIQYF	TGTGCCAGCAGCTTAAATTGGGGGAGAGGAAACATTCAGTACTTC
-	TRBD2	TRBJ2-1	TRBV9	CASSPKGLAGVNEQFF	TGTGCCAGCAGCCCAAAAGGTCTAGCGGGAGTCAATGAGCAGTTCTTC
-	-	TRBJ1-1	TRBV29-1	CSVGYREENTEAFF	TGCAGCGTTGGTTACAGGGAGGAGAACACTGAAGCTTTCTTT
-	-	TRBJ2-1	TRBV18	CASSPQLPNEQFF	TGTGCCAGCTCACCACAACTCCCAAATGAGCAGTTCTTC
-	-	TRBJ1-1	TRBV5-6	CASSFTIPLMNTEAFF	TGTGCCAGCAGCTTTACGATTCCCCTCATGAACACTGAAGCTTTCTTT
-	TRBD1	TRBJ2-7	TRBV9	CASSTRDSSYEQYF	TGTGCCAGCAGCACCCGGGACAGCTCCTACGAGCAGTACTTC
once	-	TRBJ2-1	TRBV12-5	CASGLTATAFSGTTGEQFF	TGTGCTAGTGGTTTGACAGCCACTGCTTTCAGCGGCACTACAGGTGAGCAGTTCTTC
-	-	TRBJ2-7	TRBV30	CAWSVRGTIAYEQYF	TGTGCCTGGAGTGTACGGGGGACAATCGCTTACGAGCAGTACTTC
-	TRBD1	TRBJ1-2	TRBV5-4	CASSLDRGEGYTF	TGTGCCAGCAGCTTGGACAGGGGAGAGGGCTACACCTTC
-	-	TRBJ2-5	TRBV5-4	CASSGGQLGQETQYF	TGTGCCAGCAGCGGAGGACAGCTGGGACAAGAGACCCAGTACTTC
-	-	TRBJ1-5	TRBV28	CASSPSPAARHQPQHF	TGTGCCAGCAGTCCATCCCCGGCAGCCAGGCATCAGCCCCAGCATTTT
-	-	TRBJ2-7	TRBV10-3	CAISESGADSYEQYF	TGTGCCATCAGTGAGTCGGGGGCGGACTCCTACGAGCAGTACTTC
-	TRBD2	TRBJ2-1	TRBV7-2	CASSLAHSGRYNEQFF	TGTGCCAGCAGCTTAGCGCACAGCGGGAGATACAATGAGCAGTTCTTC
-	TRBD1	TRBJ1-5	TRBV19	CASSFRDRGGSNQPQHF	TGTGCCAGTAGTTTCCGAGACAGGGGAGGTAGCAATCAGCCCCAGCATTTT
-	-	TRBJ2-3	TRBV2	CASSEEWLGNTQYF	TGTGCCAGCAGTGAAGAATGGTTGGGGAATACGCAGTATTTT
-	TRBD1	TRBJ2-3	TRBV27	CASAARQGPQYF	TGTGCCAGCGCAGCGCGACAGGGTCCGCAGTATTTT
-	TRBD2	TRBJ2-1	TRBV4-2	CASSQEGAGLAEGEQFF	TGTGCCAGCAGCCAAGAAGGTGCTGGCCTAGCGGAAGGAGAGCAGTTCTTC
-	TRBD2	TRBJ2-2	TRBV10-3	CAIQFGVGGTGELFF	TGTGCCATCCAGTTTGGAGTGGGAGGGACCGGGGAGCTGTTTTTT
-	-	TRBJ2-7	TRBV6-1	CASKIVDRSYEQYF	TGTGCCAGCAAGATAGTAGATAGGTCCTACGAGCAGTACTTC
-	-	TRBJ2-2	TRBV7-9	CASSLIGAGDAGELFF	TGTGCCAGCAGCTTAATTGGGGCAGGCGACGCCGGGGAGCTGTTTTTT
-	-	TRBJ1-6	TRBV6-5	CASRVGTNSPLHF	TGTGCCAGCAGGGTCGGGACTAATTCACCCCTCCACTTT
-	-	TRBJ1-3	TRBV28	CASSYGTSGNTIYF	TGTGCCAGCAGTTACGGGACCTCTGGAAACACCATATATTTT